The 30 T cell receptor beta chains below come from one sample, sequenced in a study of T cell responses to AZD1222 COVID-19 vaccine (dated by TCRdb to about 2021). In the paper's terms, the time point label means: about 28 days (+/-7) after the second vaccine dose. Library prep was done by the immunoSEQ multiplex PCR assay. In TCRdb, the immuneACCESS table is reduced to in-frame sequences with V and J assigned. These tables do not hold every clone; where another copy was compared, an unresolved V gene accounts for under half, and the others remain unexplained. The sample table records tens of thousands of clones; 80% of these occur just once. Roughly 5.2% of the sample rests with the top ten. Here the sequenced sample was peripheral blood, taken 28 days after the second AZD1222 dose. The receptors originated from an adult who received the AZD1222 COVID-19 vaccine.

This chain uses TRBV19 with TRBJ2-2; TRBD1 agrees at 8 bases. The CDR3 covers 15 residues. Looked up from germline, CDR1 is LNHDA and CDR2 is SQIVND (reference sequence). J gave up 4 bases and V 6 bases, and 7 bases lay outside the gene matches. In DNA, the CDR3 is TGTGCCAGTAGGACAGGGGTCGAGGTCACCGGGGAGCTGTTTTTT. This encodes CASRTGVEVTGELFF.

The V call is TRBV18, the J call TRBJ1-3; 7 bases are shared with TRBD1. The CDR3 runs 13 residues. J gave up 9 bases and V 2 bases, and 4 bases lay outside the gene matches. Germline V lookup: CDR1 KGHSH, CDR2 LQKENI. CDR3 bases: TGTGCCAGCTCACCAGGCGGGACAGTCACCATATATTTT. This encodes CASSPGGTVTIYF.

The chain links TRBV10-1 to TRBJ2-3; D remains ambiguous. Germline CDR1 WNHNN, CDR2 SYGVQD (reference sequence). V lost 0 bases to trimming and J lost 6 bases, with 7 bases between them. The CDR3 loop spans 13 amino acids. The CDR3 region has the DNA TGCGCCAGCAGTGAGTCAGGCATTGATACGCAGTATTTT. The encoded protein is CASSESGIDTQYF.

The CDR3 region has the DNA TGTGCCAGCAGCTTAGACGGGTTCGGGGCCTGGGGGGAGCAGTACGTC. Protein: CASSLDGFGAWGEQYV. This chain uses TRBV7-2 with TRBJ2-7, with D perhaps TRBD1 or TRBD2 (5 bases each). The germline V gene has CDR1 SGHTA and CDR2 FQGNSA. The CDR3 length is 16 residues. V lost 1 base and J lost 7, with 20 bases in between.

This clone was seen a single time. The J gene is TRBJ2-1, the V gene TRBV15, with 10 bases identical to TRBD1. The CDR3 sequence is 17 residues long. Germline trimming cut 0 bases from V and 7 bases from J; bases unmatched to any gene: 9. Germline values: CDR1 LNHNV, CDR2 YYDKDF (reference sequence). CDR3 coding DNA: TGTGCCACCAGCAGAGATCCGACAGGGGGCGTTTCAAATGAGCAGTTCTTC. It encodes CATSRDPTGGVSNEQFF.

V gene TRBV6-6 combines with J gene TRBJ1-2, with TRBD1 as a possible D gene (5 bases). The CDR3 contains 16 residues. Trimming shortened V by 5 bases and J by 7 bases, and 23 bases separated the two germline ends. Germline values: CDR1 MNHNY, CDR2 SVGAGI (reference sequence). The CDR3 DNA is TGTGCCAGCAGTAGGGTCCCTGGGGCAGGAGATTCTGGCTACACCTTC. It is translated as CASSRVPGAGDSGYTF.

The rearrangement uses TRBV12-3 or TRBV12-4 and TRBJ1-2, with D unresolved. The CDR3 covers 11 residues. Trimming shortened V by 10 bases and J by 3 bases, and 9 bases separated the two germline ends. The DNA of the CDR3 is TGTGCCACCTTCAACCACTATGGCTACACCTTC. It encodes CATFNHYGYTF.

The V gene is TRBV18, the J gene TRBJ2-3; 7 nucleotides match TRBD2. Germline CDR1 is KGHSH and CDR2 is LQKENI. This CDR3 is built from 16 residues. Trimming took 6 bases from V and 0 from J; bases not matched to a gene: 9. The CDR3 here is CASSYLSGESTDTQYF. CDR3 sequence (DNA): TGTGCCAGCTCTTATTTGAGCGGGGAAAGCACAGATACGCAGTATTTT.

This chain connects TRBV18 to TRBJ1-5; D is unresolved. Trimming stripped 3 bases from V and 2 bases from J, with 11 bases between. The CDR3 contains 15 residues. Germline CDR1 is KGHSH and CDR2 is LQKENI. CDR3 in DNA: TGTGCCAGCTCACCCGTCGAGGGTGGCAATCAGCCCCAGCATTTT. It translates to CASSPVEGGNQPQHF.

The chain has TRBV7-9 and TRBJ1-1; D call uncertain. This CDR3 region has 13 residues. Per germline, CDR1 SEHNR and CDR2 FQNEAQ (reference sequence). V was trimmed by 2 bases and J by 2 bases, leaving 6 bases between them. The CDR3 spells CASSLLINTEAFF. The CDR3 DNA sequence: TGTGCCAGCAGCTTATTGATCAACACTGAAGCTTTCTTT. The complete variable domain, with remaining parts taken from reference TRBV7-9 and TRBJ1-1, reads DTGVSQNPRHKITKRGQNVTFRCDPISEHNRLYWYRQTLGQGPEFLTYFQNEAQLEKSRLLSDRFSAERPKGSFSTLEIQRTEQGDSAMYLCASSLLINTEAFFGQGTRLTVV.

This chain connects TRBV29-1 to TRBJ2-1, with no clear D. The CDR3 extends over 11 amino acids. V was cut by 4 bases and J by 4 bases, with 5 bases left in between. Germline V CDR1 and CDR2: SQVTM, ANQGSEA. CDR3 region: CSVGGYNEQFF. The CDR3 DNA reads as TGCAGCGTTGGGGGTTACAATGAGCAGTTCTTC.

The V call is TRBV9, the J call TRBJ2-1; 7 nucleotides match TRBD2. Germline V gene lookup returns CDR1 SGDLS and CDR2 YYNGEE. This CDR3 has 13 residues. Germline trimming cut 0 bases from V and 10 bases from J; bases unmatched to any gene: 4. The CDR3 loop is CASSVASGGEQFF. DNA for the CDR3: TGTGCCAGCAGCGTAGCTTCGGGAGGAGAGCAGTTCTTC.

The rearrangement links TRBV6-5 to TRBJ1-1, with D tentatively TRBD1 (6 bases). Germline CDR1 MNHEY, CDR2 SVGAGI. With 6 bases removed from V and 1 base from J, the gap between germline ends came to 12 bases. The CDR3 sequence is 14 residues long. The CDR3 region is CASRAPGQNTEAFF. The CDR3 DNA follows: TGTGCCAGCAGAGCCCCGGGACAGAACACTGAAGCTTTCTTT.

This sequence joins TRBV7-9 and TRBJ2-7, with D possibly being TRBD2 (5 bases). Trimming removed 2 bases at V and 3 bases at J, with 11 bases between. CDR1 is SEHNR and CDR2 is FQNEAQ in the germline V gene (reference sequence). The CDR3 is made up of 14 amino acids. As DNA, the CDR3 is TGTGCCAGCAGCTTATTTAGCGCGAACTACGAGCAGTACTTC. Translated, it gives CASSLFSANYEQYF.

The V and J genes are TRBV6-1 and TRBJ1-6; D is uncertain. Germline V lookup: CDR1 MNHNS, CDR2 SASEGT. V dropped 2 bases and J dropped 7 bases, with 3 bases sitting between them. This CDR3 region has 12 residues. CDR3 protein: CASSESNSPLHF. In DNA, the CDR3 is TGTGCCAGCAGTGAATCGAATTCACCCCTCCACTTT.

The rearrangement joins TRBV7-3 to TRBJ2-2; tentatively, D is TRBD2 (5 bases). Trimming cost V 5 bases and J 4 bases, with 14 bases left between them. Per the germline V gene, CDR1 is SGHTA and CDR2 is FQGTGA. CDR3 size: 15 residues. The DNA of the CDR3 is TGTGCCAGCAGCCCATGGGCCCGGGGCACCGGGGAGCTGTTTTTT. Translated, it gives CASSPWARGTGELFF. The complete variable domain, with remaining parts taken from reference TRBV7-3 and TRBJ2-2, reads GAGVSQTPSNKVTEKGKYVELRCDPISGHTALYWYRQSLGQGPEFLIYFQGTGAADDSGLPNDRFFAVRPEGSVSTLKIQRTERGDSAVYLCASSPWARGTGELFFGEGSRLTVL.

The chain uses TRBV21-1 and TRBJ2-7; TRBD1, the D gene given by the table, was not confirmed from the DNA. TRBV21-1 constitutes a pseudogene. This CDR3 contains 18 residues. CDR3 sequence (DNA): TGTGCCAGCAGCAAAGCTCTCATAACAGGGAACTGGGACTACGAGCAGTACGTC. Its translation is CASSKALITGNWDYEQYV.

The rearrangement joins TRBV4-1 to TRBJ2-1, with 9 bases matching TRBD2. The germline V gene encodes CDR1 MGHRA and CDR2 YSYEKL. CDR3 length equals 14 residues. Trimming took 5 bases from V and 6 from J; bases not matched to a gene: 5. The CDR3: CASSVREGRNEQFF. The DNA of the CDR3 is TGCGCCAGCAGCGTGCGGGAGGGCCGCAATGAGCAGTTCTTC.

This chain links TRBV6-1 with TRBJ2-5, with D tentatively TRBD2 (5 bases). The CDR3 has 15 amino acids. V shed 2 bases and J shed 4 bases, with 14 bases lying between them. CDR1 is MNHNS and CDR2 is SASEGT in the germline V gene. CDR3 nucleotides: TGTGCCAGCAGTGAAAATCGGGCGGGCGGAGAGACCCAGTACTTC. Translated: CASSENRAGGETQYF.

With respect to this clone: This is likely a read error, given that the CDR3 carries no conserved phenylalanine or tryptophan at its end. The limits of the CDR3 on the DNA are not certain, so only TCRdb's listed CDR3 is given. Here the CDR3 reads CASSYGTGGS. The rearrangement uses TRBV6-9 and TRBJ2-7; TRBD1, the D gene given by the table, was not confirmed from the DNA. The V gene's germline CDR1 is MNHGY and CDR2 SVAAGI. The CDR3 is 10 amino acids long, termini counted.

In nucleotides, the CDR3 is TGTGCCAGCAGTTTAATTAGTTATGGGTACACCGGGGAGCTGTTTTTT. This sequence encodes CASSLISYGYTGELFF. The J gene is TRBJ2-2, the V gene TRBV27; D call uncertain. The CDR3 runs to 16 residues. The germline CDR1 and CDR2 sequences are MNHEY and SMNVEV (reference sequence). V dropped 2 bases and J dropped 3 bases, with 13 bases sitting between them.

The rearrangement uses TRBV7-9 and TRBJ2-1; 9 bases match TRBD2. The CDR3 loop spans 15 amino acids. V lost 5 bases, J lost 8 bases, and 10 bases stayed unmatched. Germline-derived CDR1 and CDR2 are SEHNR and FQNEAQ (reference sequence). The CDR3 spells CASSATSGLKDEQFF. The CDR3 DNA reads as TGTGCCAGCAGCGCGACTAGCGGCCTGAAGGATGAGCAGTTCTTC.

The chain employs TRBV5-5 and TRBJ2-5; D is unclear. V shed 0 bases and J shed 2 bases, with 2 bases lying between them. This CDR3 contains 12 residues. CDR1 SGHKS and CDR2 YYEKEE come from the germline V gene (reference sequence). The CDR3 region is CASSLAQETQYF. CDR3 DNA sequence: TGTGCCAGCAGCTTGGCTCAAGAGACCCAGTACTTC.

J is TRBJ2-3 and V is TRBV7-9, with D possibly matching TRBD2 (5 bases). This CDR3 comprises 15 residues. Germline V lookup: CDR1 SEHNR, CDR2 FQNEAQ (reference sequence). V shed 5 bases and J shed 2 bases, with 14 bases lying between them. CDR3 nucleotides: TGTGCCAGCAGCCCTCGCGCCGGGGTCACAGATACGCAGTATTTT. It codes for CASSPRAGVTDTQYF.

The chain combines TRBV27 with TRBJ2-1; 7 bases fit TRBD1. The CDR3 is 16 amino acids. Losses at the gene ends were 5 bases for V and 6 bases for J; bases not matched to a gene: 13. Looked up from germline, CDR1 is MNHEY and CDR2 is SMNVEV (reference sequence). CDR3 loop: CASSTGWDSLVNEQFF. For the CDR3, the DNA is TGTGCCAGCAGTACGGGGTGGGACAGTCTTGTCAATGAGCAGTTCTTC.

This clone was counted between two and nine times. The CDR3 reads CASSIDTGTEAFF. The DNA for the CDR3 is TGTGCCAGTAGTATAGACACGGGCACTGAAGCTTTCTTT. The chain joins TRBV19 to TRBJ1-1; D is unresolved. The germline V gene has CDR1 LNHDA and CDR2 SQIVND (reference sequence). With 0 bases removed from V and 4 bases from J, the gap between germline ends came to 6 bases. This CDR3 comprises 13 residues.

The chain uses TRBV7-2 and TRBJ2-1; 8 positions agree with TRBD2. Germline V gene data show CDR1 as SGHTA and CDR2 as FQGNSA. V lost 3 bases, J lost 5 bases, and 6 bases stayed unmatched. The CDR3 runs 15 residues. This chain's CDR3 is CASSFFSGNHNEQFF. For the CDR3, the DNA is TGTGCCAGCAGCTTTTTTAGCGGGAACCACAATGAGCAGTTCTTC.

The chain joins TRBV7-6 to TRBJ2-4; 11 nucleotides agree with TRBD2. The CDR3 has 20 residues. CDR1 is SGHVS, CDR2 FNYEAQ, per germline. V dropped 5 bases and J dropped 0; count of bases not matched to a gene: 15. The CDR3 region has the DNA TGTGCCAGCAGCCCAGTGGGACTAGCGGCTCCCCGGATAGCCAAAAACATTCAGTACTTC. Its translation: CASSPVGLAAPRIAKNIQYF.

The chain uses TRBV7-2 and TRBJ2-7, with TRBD1 matching 11 bases. The CDR3 consists of 14 residues. CDR1 and CDR2 from the germline V gene are SGHTA and FQGNSA. J lost 3 bases, V lost 4 bases, and 2 bases had no gene match. CDR3 nucleotides: TGTGCCAGCAGCTCCGGGACAGGGGGCTACGAGCAGTACTTC. It specifies CASSSGTGGYEQYF.

The chain combines TRBV2 with TRBJ1-1; possibly TRBD1 for D (5 bases). This CDR3 region has 13 residues. Trimming took off 6 bases at V and 3 bases at J, with 11 bases between the two ends. Per the germline V gene, CDR1 is SNHLY and CDR2 is FYNNEI. The DNA of the CDR3 is TGTGCCAGCAGCAGGGAGTCCGACACTGAAGCTTTCTTT. Its translation is CASSRESDTEAFF.